The next 24 T cell receptor beta chains were all read from a single sample in a study of blood T cell repertoires in COVID-19. TCRdb keeps only in-frame clones here, not all; method: immunoSEQ multiplex PCR. The data contain tens of thousands of clones, nearly 80% of them seen just once; the ten biggest clones take up more than 6%. Sequenced: peripheral blood. The receptors were gathered from an older man with COVID-19, enrolled during active disease.

This clone was observed a handful of times. The chain has TRBV12-3 or TRBV12-4 and TRBJ1-1; D not resolved. This CDR3 is built from 13 residues. V lost 5 bases to trimming and J lost 5 bases, with 12 bases between them. The chain's CDR3 is CASSGELETEAFF. DNA of the CDR3: TGTGCCAGCAGTGGCGAATTGGAGACTGAAGCTTTCTTT.

The CDR3 spells CATQQYSGTEAFF. CDR3 DNA sequence: TGTGCCACCCAACAGTATTCAGGCACTGAAGCTTTCTTT. The V gene is TRBV12-3 or TRBV12-4, the J gene TRBJ1-1, with D hard to call. V gave up 10 bases and J gave up 4 bases, with 16 bases separating them. The CDR3 is 13 amino acids.

The CDR3: CASKLSGQGVYGYTF. CDR3 bases: TGTGCCAGCAAACTGTCAGGACAGGGGGTGTATGGCTACACCTTC. The V call is TRBV2, the J call TRBJ1-2; 10 nucleotides match TRBD1. The CDR3 contains 15 residues. CDR1 is SNHLY and CDR2 is FYNNEI in the germline V gene. The trim removed 7 bases at V and 5 bases at J, leaving 10 bases unmatched.

This clone was counted ten times or more. The chain couples TRBV2 to TRBJ2-7; 7 positions match TRBD1. CDR3 length: 15 residues. J gave up 0 bases and V 7 bases, and 9 bases lay outside the gene matches. Germline V gene data show CDR1 as SNHLY and CDR2 as FYNNEI. CDR3 sequence reads: CASNNRGMLSYEQYF. CDR3 DNA sequence: TGTGCCAGCAATAACAGGGGAATGCTCTCCTACGAGCAGTACTTC.

This clone was counted a single time. This chain joins TRBV6-5 and TRBJ2-7, with D hard to call. This CDR3 contains 13 residues. Germline-derived CDR1 and CDR2 are MNHEY and SVGAGI. V was cut by 6 bases and J by 0 bases, with 9 bases left in between. As DNA, the CDR3 is TGTGCCAGCAGGAGGTCAACCTCCTACGAGCAGTACTTC. This encodes CASRRSTSYEQYF.

The chain is built from TRBV2 and TRBJ1-5; possible D gene TRBD1, 5 bases. Germline V gene sequence: CDR1 SNHLY, CDR2 FYNNEI. The germline V and J ends were trimmed by 3 bases and 0 bases, with 9 bases remaining between them. This CDR3 spans 15 amino acids. The CDR3 sequence: CASSEGPNSNQPQHF. The CDR3 bases are TGTGCCAGCAGTGAGGGGCCGAATAGCAATCAGCCCCAGCATTTT.

There are a few counts of this clone. The chain links TRBV6-2 or TRBV6-3 to TRBJ2-3; 10 nucleotides agree with TRBD1. The V gene's germline CDR1 is MNHEY and CDR2 SVGEGT. The CDR3 spans 17 residues. The V and J ends lost 0 bases and 0 bases, in that order; junction bases with no gene match: 3. CDR3 nucleotide sequence: TGTGCCAGCAGTTACTCGGGACAGGGGCTTAGCACAGATACGCAGTATTTT. Residues: CASSYSGQGLSTDTQYF.

This clone has only one observation. The chain employs TRBV20-1 and TRBJ2-7; TRBD1 matches 7 bases. The CDR3 totals 11 residues. V was clipped by 4 bases and J by 5 bases; unmatched bases: 2. Per the germline V gene, CDR1 is DFQATT and CDR2 is SNEGSKA (reference sequence). The CDR3 sequence is CSANTGDEQYF. The CDR3 coding sequence is TGCAGTGCTAATACAGGGGACGAGCAGTACTTC.

This clone was seen a handful of times. The rearrangement links TRBV5-4 to TRBJ2-7, with 12 bases identical to TRBD2. Germline assignment: CDR1 SGHNT and CDR2 YYREEE (reference sequence). The CDR3 loop spans 19 amino acids. V lost 3 bases, J lost 7 bases, and 20 bases stayed unmatched. In DNA form, the CDR3 reads TGTGCCAGCAGCTCCGGCCCATCGTCGAGGCCTAGCGGGAGGGGAGAGCAGTACTTC. It encodes CASSSGPSSRPSGRGEQYF.

The gene calls are TRBV5-4 and TRBJ1-1; D possibly corresponds to TRBD1 (5 bases). Trimming pared 1 base from V and 6 bases from J, leaving 7 bases between. Germline values: CDR1 SGHNT, CDR2 YYREEE (reference sequence). The CDR3 runs to 12 residues. CDR3 region: CASSLTGSEAFF. DNA of the CDR3: TGTGCCAGCAGCTTGACAGGCTCTGAAGCTTTCTTT.

This clone was seen many times. The rearrangement uses TRBV28 and TRBJ2-7; 10 positions agree with TRBD2. The CDR3 runs to 18 residues. V was clipped by 2 bases and J by 4 bases; unmatched bases: 14. The germline V gene encodes CDR1 MDHEN and CDR2 SYDVKM. The CDR3 is CASSLEVRLAGAQYEQYF. CDR3 DNA: TGTGCCAGCAGTTTAGAGGTTCGGCTAGCGGGAGCTCAGTACGAGCAGTACTTC.

There are many counts of this clone. The chain links TRBV2 to TRBJ1-5, with D unclear. V lost 3 bases, J lost 4 bases, and 4 bases lay in between. The germline gives CDR1 SNHLY, CDR2 FYNNEI. The CDR3 consists of 12 residues. The CDR3 DNA follows: TGTGCCAGCAGTGAGAGGAATCAGCCCCAGCATTTT. Translating gives CASSERNQPQHF.

The gene calls are TRBV3-1 (or the pseudogene TRBV3-2) and TRBJ2-4; 12 bases align to TRBD2. After removal of 6 bases from V and 9 bases from J, the junction contained 9 bases not matched to a gene. Germline V gene lookup returns CDR1 LGHDT and CDR2 YNNKEL (reference sequence). The CDR3 length is 15 residues. CDR3 coding DNA: TGTGCCAGCAGTCCTAGCGGGAGGGCCGCAGTCATTCAGTACTTC. Its protein is CASSPSGRAAVIQYF.

In its sample, this clone was seen once. V and J are TRBV12-3 or TRBV12-4 and TRBJ1-2; D gene unclear. V shed 3 bases and J shed 8 bases, with 10 bases lying between them. This CDR3 is built from 12 residues. The CDR3: CASSFSREGYTF. The CDR3 DNA reads as TGTGCCAGCAGTTTTTCGAGGGAGGGCTACACCTTC.

The chain has TRBV27 and TRBJ2-1; 12 nucleotides match TRBD2. Germline CDR1 and CDR2: MNHEY and SMNVEV (reference sequence). J gave up 0 bases and V 0 bases, and 3 bases lay outside the gene matches. The CDR3 loop spans 18 amino acids. The CDR3 sequence is CASSLSRLAGASYNEQFF. The DNA of the CDR3 is TGTGCCAGCAGTTTATCCCGACTAGCGGGGGCCTCCTACAATGAGCAGTTCTTC.

The V call is TRBV5-6, the J call TRBJ2-7; 11 nucleotides align to TRBD2. The ends lost 4 bases at V and 0 bases at J; junction bases unmatched: 3. This CDR3 comprises 15 residues. The germline CDR1 and CDR2 sequences are SGHDT and YYEEEE. In DNA, the CDR3 is TGTGCCAGCAGCCTACTAGCGGGGGTCTCCTACGAGCAGTACTTC. Encoded protein: CASSLLAGVSYEQYF.

The chain employs TRBV5-6 and TRBJ1-1; TRBD1 matches 7 bases. This CDR3 contains 14 residues. CDR1 and CDR2 from the germline V gene are SGHDT and YYEEEE. Germline trimming cut 1 base from V and 2 bases from J; bases unmatched to any gene: 2. The CDR3 protein is CASSLPGGNTEAFF. The CDR3 region has the DNA TGTGCCAGCAGCTTGCCAGGGGGTAACACTGAAGCTTTCTTT.

The chain links TRBV9 to TRBJ2-7; 7 positions match TRBD1. The CDR3 is 15 amino acids. The ends lost 0 bases at V and 2 bases at J; junction bases unmatched: 5. CDR1 SGDLS and CDR2 YYNGEE come from the germline V gene. For the CDR3, the DNA is TGTGCCAGCAGCGTAGACACAGGGGTGGCCTACGAGCAGTACTTC. Translation gives CASSVDTGVAYEQYF. The whole variable domain, remainder taken from reference TRBV9 and TRBJ2-7, is DSGVTQTPKHLITATGQRVTLRCSPRSGDLSVYWYQQSLDQGLQFLIQYYNGEERAKGNILERFSAQQFPDLHSELNLSSLELGDSALYFCASSVDTGVAYEQYFGPGTRLTVT.

The genes are TRBV9 and TRBJ2-3; the D gene is possibly TRBD2 (6 bases). V gave up 0 bases and J gave up 5 bases, with 10 bases separating them. The V gene's germline CDR1 is SGDLS and CDR2 YYNGEE. CDR3 size: 14 residues. CDR3 residues: CASSVVGGRDTQYF. The DNA of the CDR3 is TGTGCCAGCAGCGTAGTGGGGGGAAGAGATACGCAGTATTTT.

This clone was seen just once. V and J are TRBV4-3 and TRBJ2-5; a possible D gene is TRBD2 (6 bases). With the DNA end fitting TRBJ2-7 better, the J assignment may be wrong. CDR3 length equals 19 residues. Germline CDR1 reads LGHNA; CDR2 reads YSLEER. This chain's CDR3 is CASSQLPGTGGSRAYEQYF. CDR3 DNA: TGCGCCAGCAGCCAACTCCCCGGGACTGGGGGATCTCGAGCCTACGAGCAGTACTTC.

This chain joins TRBV7-2 and TRBJ2-2; D is unclear. Trimming stripped 5 bases from V and 2 bases from J, with 12 bases between. The germline V gene encodes CDR1 SGHTA and CDR2 FQGNSA. This CDR3 is built from 15 residues. This CDR3 is CASSRKTSNTGELFF. The CDR3 coding sequence is TGTGCCAGCAGCCGCAAGACAAGTAACACCGGGGAGCTGTTTTTT.

This chain joins TRBV12-3 or TRBV12-4 and TRBJ1-2, with D tentatively TRBD1 (6 bases). Trimming stripped 1 base from V and 9 bases from J, with 12 bases between. The CDR3 length is 13 residues. The CDR3 DNA reads as TGTGCCAGCAGTTTAGGCACAGGGAATCGCTACACCTTC. Translating gives CASSLGTGNRYTF.

This clone was seen once. The gene calls are TRBV12-5 and TRBJ2-3; 8 positions match TRBD1. CDR1 LGHNT and CDR2 FRNRAP come from the germline V gene. CDR3 length equals 15 residues. V shed 1 base and J 2 bases; nucleotides not matched to a gene: 2. The CDR3 loop is CASGLGTGNTDTQYF. The CDR3 DNA follows: TGTGCTAGTGGTTTGGGGACAGGGAACACAGATACGCAGTATTTT.

The V call is TRBV5-1, the J call TRBJ2-5, with TRBD2 matching 10 bases. The CDR3 has 19 residues. The V gene end was trimmed by 4 bases and the J gene end by 4 bases; junction bases not matched to a gene: 19. Germline loops: CDR1 SGHRS, CDR2 YFSETQ. CDR3: CASSATSGLAGGAGETQYF. The CDR3 DNA is TGCGCCAGCAGCGCCACCAGTGGCTTAGCGGGGGGTGCCGGAGAGACCCAGTACTTC.